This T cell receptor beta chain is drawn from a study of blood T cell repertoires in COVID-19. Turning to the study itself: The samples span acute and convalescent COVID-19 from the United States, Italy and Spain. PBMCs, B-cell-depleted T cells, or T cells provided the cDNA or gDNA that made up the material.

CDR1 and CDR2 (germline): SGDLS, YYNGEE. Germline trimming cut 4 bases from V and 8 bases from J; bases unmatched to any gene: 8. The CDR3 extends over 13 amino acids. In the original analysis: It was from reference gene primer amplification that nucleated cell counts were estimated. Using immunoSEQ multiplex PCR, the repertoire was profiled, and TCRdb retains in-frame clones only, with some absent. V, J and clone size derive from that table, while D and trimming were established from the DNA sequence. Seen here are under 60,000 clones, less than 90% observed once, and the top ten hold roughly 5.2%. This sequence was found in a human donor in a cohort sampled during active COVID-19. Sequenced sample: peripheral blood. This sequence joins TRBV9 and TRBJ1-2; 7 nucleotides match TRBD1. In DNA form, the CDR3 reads TGTGCCAGCAGCCCCGACGGGACAGTGGGCTACACCTTC. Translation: CASSPDGTVGYTF. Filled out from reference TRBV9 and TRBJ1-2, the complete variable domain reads DSGVTQTPKHLITATGQRVTLRCSPRSGDLSVYWYQQSLDQGLQFLIQYYNGEERAKGNILERFSAQQFPDLHSELNLSSLELGDSALYFCASSPDGTVGYTFGSGTRLTVV.